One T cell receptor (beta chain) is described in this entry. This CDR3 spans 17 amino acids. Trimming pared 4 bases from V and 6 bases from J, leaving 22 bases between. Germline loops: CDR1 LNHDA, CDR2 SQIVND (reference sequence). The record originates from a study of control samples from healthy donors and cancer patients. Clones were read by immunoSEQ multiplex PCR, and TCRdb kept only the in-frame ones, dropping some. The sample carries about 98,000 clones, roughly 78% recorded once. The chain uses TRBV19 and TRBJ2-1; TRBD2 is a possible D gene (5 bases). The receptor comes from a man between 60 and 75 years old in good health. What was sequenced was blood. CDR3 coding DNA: TGTGCCAGTAGTAAGCCCTTGTTGAGGACTGGCTTCAATGAGCAGTTCTTC. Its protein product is CASSKPLLRTGFNEQFF.